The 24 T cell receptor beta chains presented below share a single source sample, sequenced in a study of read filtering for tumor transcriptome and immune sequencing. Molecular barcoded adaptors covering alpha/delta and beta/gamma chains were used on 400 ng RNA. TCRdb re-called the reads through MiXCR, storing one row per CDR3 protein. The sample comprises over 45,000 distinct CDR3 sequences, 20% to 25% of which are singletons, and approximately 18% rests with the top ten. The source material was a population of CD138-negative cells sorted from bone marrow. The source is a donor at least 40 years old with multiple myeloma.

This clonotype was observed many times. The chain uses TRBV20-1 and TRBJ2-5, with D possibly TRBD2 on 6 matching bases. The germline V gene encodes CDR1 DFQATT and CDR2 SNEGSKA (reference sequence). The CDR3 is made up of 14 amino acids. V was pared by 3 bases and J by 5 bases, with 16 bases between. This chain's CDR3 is CSARSLASVETQYF. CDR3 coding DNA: TGCAGTGCTAGGTCCTTGGCTAGCGTTGAGACCCAGTACTTC.

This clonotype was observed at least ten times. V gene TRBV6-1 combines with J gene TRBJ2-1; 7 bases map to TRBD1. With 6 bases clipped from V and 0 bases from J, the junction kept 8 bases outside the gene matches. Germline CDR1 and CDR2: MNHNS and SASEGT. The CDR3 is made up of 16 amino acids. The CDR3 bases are TGTGCCAGCAGCCACGGGACAGAGCGCTCCTACAATGAGCAGTTCTTC. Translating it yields CASSHGTERSYNEQFF.

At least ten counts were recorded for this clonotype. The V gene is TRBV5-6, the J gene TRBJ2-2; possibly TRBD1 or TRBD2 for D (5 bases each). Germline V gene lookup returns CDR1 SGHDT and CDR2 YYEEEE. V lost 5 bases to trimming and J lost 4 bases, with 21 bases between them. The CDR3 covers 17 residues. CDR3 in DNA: TGTGCCAGCAGGGATAGGGGCCGAGGAGGAGGCACCGGGGAGCTGTTTTTT. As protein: CASRDRGRGGGTGELFF.

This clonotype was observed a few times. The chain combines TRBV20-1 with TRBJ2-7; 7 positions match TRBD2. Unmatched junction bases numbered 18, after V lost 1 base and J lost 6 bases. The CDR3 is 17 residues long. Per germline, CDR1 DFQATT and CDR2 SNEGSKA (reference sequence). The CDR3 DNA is TGCAGTGCTAGAGGGGGGGGAGGGGCCGCCATAAGGCTCGAGCAGTACTTC. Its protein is CSARGGGGAAIRLEQYF.

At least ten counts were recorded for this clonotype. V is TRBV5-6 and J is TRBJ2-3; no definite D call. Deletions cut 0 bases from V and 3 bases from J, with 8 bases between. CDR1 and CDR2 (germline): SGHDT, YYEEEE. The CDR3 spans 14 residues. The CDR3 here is CASSLVEATDTQYF. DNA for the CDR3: TGTGCCAGCAGCTTGGTTGAGGCGACAGATACGCAGTATTTT.

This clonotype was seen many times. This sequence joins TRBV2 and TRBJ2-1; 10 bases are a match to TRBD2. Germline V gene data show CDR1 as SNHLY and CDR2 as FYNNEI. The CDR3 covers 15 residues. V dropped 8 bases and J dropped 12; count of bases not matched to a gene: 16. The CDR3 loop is CASYNQGASGSGQFF. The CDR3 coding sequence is TGTGCCAGCTATAACCAGGGCGCTAGCGGGAGTGGGCAGTTCTTC.

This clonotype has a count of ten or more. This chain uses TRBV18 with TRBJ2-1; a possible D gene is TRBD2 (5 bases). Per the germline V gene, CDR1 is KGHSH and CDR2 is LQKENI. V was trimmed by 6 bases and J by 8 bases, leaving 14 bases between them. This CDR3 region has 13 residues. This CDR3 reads CASSPEAADEQFF. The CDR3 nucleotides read TGTGCCAGCTCCCCGGAGGCCGCCGATGAGCAGTTCTTC.

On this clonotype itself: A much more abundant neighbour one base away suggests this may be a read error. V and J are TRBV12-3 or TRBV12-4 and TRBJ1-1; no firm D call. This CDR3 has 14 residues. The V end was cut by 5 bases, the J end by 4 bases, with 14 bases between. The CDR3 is CASSPRVKGTEAFF. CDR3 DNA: TGTGCCAGCAGTCCCCGGGTCAAGGGCACTGAAGCTTTCTTT.

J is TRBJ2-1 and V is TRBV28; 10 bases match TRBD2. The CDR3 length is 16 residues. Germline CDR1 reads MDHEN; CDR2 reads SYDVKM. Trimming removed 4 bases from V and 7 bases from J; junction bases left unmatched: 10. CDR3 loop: CASSSGASGRGNEQFF. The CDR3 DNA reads TGTGCCAGCAGTTCCGGGGCTAGCGGGAGAGGAAATGAGCAGTTCTTC.

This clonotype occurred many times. CDR3 sequence: CASSRDTDRTQYF. CDR3 sequence (DNA): TGTGCCAGTAGTCGGGACACGGATCGGACCCAGTACTTC. V usage is TRBV25-1 and J usage is TRBJ2-5, with D perhaps matching TRBD1 (6 bases). The CDR3 extends over 13 amino acids. Looked up from germline, CDR1 is MGHDK and CDR2 is SYGVNS. Trimming shortened V by 9 bases and J by 7 bases, and 18 bases separated the two germline ends.

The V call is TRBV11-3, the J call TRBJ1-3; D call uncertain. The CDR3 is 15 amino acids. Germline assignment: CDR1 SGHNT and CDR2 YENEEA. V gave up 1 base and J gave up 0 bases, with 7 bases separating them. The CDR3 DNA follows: TGTGCCAGCAGCTTAGGAGAGAGCTCTGGAAACACCATATATTTT. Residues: CASSLGESSGNTIYF.

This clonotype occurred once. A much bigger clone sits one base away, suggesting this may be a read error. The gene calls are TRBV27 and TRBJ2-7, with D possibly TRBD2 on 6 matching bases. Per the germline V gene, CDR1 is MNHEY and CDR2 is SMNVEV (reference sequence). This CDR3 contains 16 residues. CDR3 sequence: CAGSSKEVTRAYEQYF. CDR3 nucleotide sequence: TGTGCCGGCAGCTCGAAGGAGGTGACTAGAGCCTACGAGCAGTACTTC.

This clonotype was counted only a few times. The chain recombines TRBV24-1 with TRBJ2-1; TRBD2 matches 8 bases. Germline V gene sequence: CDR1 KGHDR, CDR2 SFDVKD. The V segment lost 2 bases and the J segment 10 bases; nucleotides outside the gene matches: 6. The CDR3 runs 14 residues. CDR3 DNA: TGTGCCACCAGTGATTCCCGGACTAGCCGAGAGCAGTTCTTC. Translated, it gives CATSDSRTSREQFF.

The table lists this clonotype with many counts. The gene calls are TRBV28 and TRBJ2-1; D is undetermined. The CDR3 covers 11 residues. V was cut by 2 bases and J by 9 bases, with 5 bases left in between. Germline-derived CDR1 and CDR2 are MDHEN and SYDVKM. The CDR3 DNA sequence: TGTGCCAGCAGTTTAACGGTTGAGCAGTTCTTC. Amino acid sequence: CASSLTVEQFF.

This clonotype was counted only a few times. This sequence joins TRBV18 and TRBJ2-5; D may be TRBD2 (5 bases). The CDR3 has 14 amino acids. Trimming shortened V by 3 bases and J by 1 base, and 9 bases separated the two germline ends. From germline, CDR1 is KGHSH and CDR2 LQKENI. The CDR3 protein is CASSPSGSQETQYF. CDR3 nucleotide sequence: TGTGCCAGCTCACCGTCTGGGAGCCAAGAGACCCAGTACTTC. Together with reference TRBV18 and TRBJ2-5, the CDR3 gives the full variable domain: NAGVMQNPRHLVRRRGQEARLRCSPMKGHSHVYWYRQLPEEGLKFMVYLQKENIIDESGMPKERFSAEFPKEGPSILRIQQVVRGDSAAYFCASSPSGSQETQYFGPGTRLLVL.

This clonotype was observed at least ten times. The CDR3 spells CASSFDRGGENEQFF. The DNA for the CDR3 is TGCGCCAGCAGCTTTGACAGGGGTGGCGAAAATGAGCAGTTCTTC. The J gene is TRBJ2-1, the V gene TRBV5-1; TRBD1 matches 8 bases. Germline values: CDR1 SGHRS, CDR2 YFSETQ. The V gene end was trimmed by 2 bases and the J gene end by 7 bases; junction bases not matched to a gene: 8. The CDR3 totals 15 residues. Complete variable domain (other parts from reference TRBV5-1 and TRBJ2-1): KAGVTQTPRYLIKTRGQQVTLSCSPISGHRSVSWYQQTPGQGLQFLFEYFSETQRNKGNFPGRFSGRQFSNSRSEMNVSTLELGDSALYLCASSFDRGGENEQFFGPGTRLTVL.

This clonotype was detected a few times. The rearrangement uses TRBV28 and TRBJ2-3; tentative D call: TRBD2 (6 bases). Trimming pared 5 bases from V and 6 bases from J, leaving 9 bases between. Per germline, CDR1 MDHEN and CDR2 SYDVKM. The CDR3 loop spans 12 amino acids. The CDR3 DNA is TGTGCCAGCAGTCGGGGAGGCGATACGCAGTATTTT. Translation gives CASSRGGDTQYF.

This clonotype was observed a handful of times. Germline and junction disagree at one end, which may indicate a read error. The CDR3 protein is CASKTGTGNTEELFF. The CDR3, as DNA: TGTGCCAGCAAAACCGGGACAGGGAACACCGAGGAGCTGTTTTTT. V usage is TRBV12-3 or TRBV12-4 and J usage is TRBJ2-2; TRBD1 matches at 9 bases. The CDR3 runs to 15 residues.

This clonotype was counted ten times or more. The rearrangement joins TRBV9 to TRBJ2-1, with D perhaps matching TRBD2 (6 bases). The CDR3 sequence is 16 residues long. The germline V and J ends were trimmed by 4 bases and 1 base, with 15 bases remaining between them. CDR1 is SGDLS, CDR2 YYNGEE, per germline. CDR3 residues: CASSPRGTLSYNEQFF. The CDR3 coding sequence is TGTGCCAGCAGCCCGAGAGGGACTCTTTCCTACAATGAGCAGTTCTTC.

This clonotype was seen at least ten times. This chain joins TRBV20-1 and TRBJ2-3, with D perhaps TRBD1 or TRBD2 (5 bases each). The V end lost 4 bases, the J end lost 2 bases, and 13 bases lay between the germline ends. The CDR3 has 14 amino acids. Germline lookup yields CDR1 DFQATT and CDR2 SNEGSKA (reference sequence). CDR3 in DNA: TGCAGTGCTACCGGGGCGGGCCACACAGATACGCAGTATTTT. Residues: CSATGAGHTDTQYF.

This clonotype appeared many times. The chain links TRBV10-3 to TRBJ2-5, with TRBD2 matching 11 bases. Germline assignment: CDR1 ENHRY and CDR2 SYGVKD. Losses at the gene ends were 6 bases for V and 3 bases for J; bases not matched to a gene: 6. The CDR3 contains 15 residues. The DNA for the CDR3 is TGTGCCATCAGCCTAGGGACTAGCGGAAAAGAGACCCAGTACTTC. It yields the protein CAISLGTSGKETQYF.

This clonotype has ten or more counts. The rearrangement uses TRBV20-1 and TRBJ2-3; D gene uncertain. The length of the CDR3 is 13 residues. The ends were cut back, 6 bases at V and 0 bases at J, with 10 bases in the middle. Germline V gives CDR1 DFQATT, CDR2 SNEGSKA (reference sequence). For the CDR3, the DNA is TGCAGTGCCCCGAGGAAAAGCACAGATACGCAGTATTTT. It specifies CSAPRKSTDTQYF.

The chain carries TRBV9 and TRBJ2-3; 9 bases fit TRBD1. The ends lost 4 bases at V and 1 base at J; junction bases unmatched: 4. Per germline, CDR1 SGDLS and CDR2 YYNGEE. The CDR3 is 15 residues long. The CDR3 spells CASSQRTGGTDTQYF. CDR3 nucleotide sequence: TGTGCCAGCAGCCAACGGACAGGGGGCACAGATACGCAGTATTTT.

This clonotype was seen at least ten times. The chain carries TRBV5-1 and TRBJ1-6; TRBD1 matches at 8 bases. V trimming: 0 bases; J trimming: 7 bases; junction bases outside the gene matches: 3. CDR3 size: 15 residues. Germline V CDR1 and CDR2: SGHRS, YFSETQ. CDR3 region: CASSLDRGWNSPLHF. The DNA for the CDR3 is TGCGCCAGCAGCTTGGACAGGGGGTGGAATTCACCCCTCCACTTT.